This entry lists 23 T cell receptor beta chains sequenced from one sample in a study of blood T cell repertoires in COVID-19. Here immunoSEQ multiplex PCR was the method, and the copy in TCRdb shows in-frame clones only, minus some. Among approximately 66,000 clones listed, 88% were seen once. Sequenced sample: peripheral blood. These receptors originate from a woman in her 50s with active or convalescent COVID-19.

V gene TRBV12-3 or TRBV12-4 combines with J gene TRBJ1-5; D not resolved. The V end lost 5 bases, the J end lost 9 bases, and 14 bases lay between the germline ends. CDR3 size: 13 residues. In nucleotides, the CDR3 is TGTGCCAGCAGTCAAGGGAGTTATGGGCCCCAGCATTTT. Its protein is CASSQGSYGPQHF.

The CDR3 loop is CASSLVGSSPGGRSPLHF. DNA for the CDR3: TGTGCCAGCAGCTTAGTGGGGTCGTCACCTGGAGGTAGATCACCCCTCCACTTT. V gene TRBV11-2 combines with J gene TRBJ1-6, with no clear D. The V gene's germline CDR1 is SGHAT and CDR2 FQNNGV. Trimming took off 1 base at V and 10 bases at J, with 23 bases between the two ends. CDR3 size: 18 residues.

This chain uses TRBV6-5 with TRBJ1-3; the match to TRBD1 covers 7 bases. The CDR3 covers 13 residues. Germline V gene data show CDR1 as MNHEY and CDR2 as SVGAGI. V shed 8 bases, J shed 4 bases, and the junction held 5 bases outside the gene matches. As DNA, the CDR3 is TGTGCCAGCGTCGGACAGGTCGGAAACACCATATATTTT. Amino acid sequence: CASVGQVGNTIYF.

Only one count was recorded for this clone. The CDR3, as DNA: TGCAGCGTTGGCGGGGGGGCGTCCTATGGCTACACCTTC. Translated: CSVGGGASYGYTF. This sequence joins TRBV29-1 and TRBJ1-2, with D possibly matching TRBD1 (6 bases). V lost 4 bases to trimming and J lost 4 bases, with 13 bases between them. There are 13 residues in the CDR3. Germline CDR1 is SQVTM and CDR2 is ANQGSEA.

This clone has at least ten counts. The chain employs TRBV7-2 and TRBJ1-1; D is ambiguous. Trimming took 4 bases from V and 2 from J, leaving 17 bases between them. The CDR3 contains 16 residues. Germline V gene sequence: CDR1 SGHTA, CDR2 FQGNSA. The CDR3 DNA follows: TGTGCCAGCAGCTCTTACCCCGATCGGTATAACACTGAAGCTTTCTTT. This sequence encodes CASSSYPDRYNTEAFF.

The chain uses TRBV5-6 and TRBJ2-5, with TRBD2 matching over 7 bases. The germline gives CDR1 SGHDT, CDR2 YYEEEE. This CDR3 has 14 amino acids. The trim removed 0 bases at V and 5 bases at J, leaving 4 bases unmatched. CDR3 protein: CASSLGAGVETQYF. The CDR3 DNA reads TGTGCCAGCAGCTTGGGGGCGGGAGTGGAGACCCAGTACTTC.

CDR3 in amino acids: CASSDGGELFF. The CDR3 DNA sequence: TGTGCCAGCAGTGACGGGGGGGAGCTGTTTTTT. The chain recombines TRBV25-1 with TRBJ2-2; D gene uncertain. Germline CDR1 MGHDK, CDR2 SYGVNS. Trimming stripped 3 bases from V and 8 bases from J, with 4 bases between. The CDR3 has 11 residues. The full variable domain, its missing parts supplied by reference TRBV25-1 and TRBJ2-2, is EADIYQTPRYLVIGTGKKITLECSQTMGHDKMYWYQQDPGMELHLIHYSYGVNSTEKGDLSSESTVSRIRTEHFPLTLESARPSHTSQYLCASSDGGELFFGEGSRLTVL.

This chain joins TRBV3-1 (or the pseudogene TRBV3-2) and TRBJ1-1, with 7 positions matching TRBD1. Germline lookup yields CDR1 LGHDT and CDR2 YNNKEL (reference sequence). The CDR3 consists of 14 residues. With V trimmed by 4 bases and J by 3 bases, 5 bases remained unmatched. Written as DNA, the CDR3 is TGTGCCAGCAGCCTCAGGGGGAGCGACACTGAAGCTTTCTTT. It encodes CASSLRGSDTEAFF.

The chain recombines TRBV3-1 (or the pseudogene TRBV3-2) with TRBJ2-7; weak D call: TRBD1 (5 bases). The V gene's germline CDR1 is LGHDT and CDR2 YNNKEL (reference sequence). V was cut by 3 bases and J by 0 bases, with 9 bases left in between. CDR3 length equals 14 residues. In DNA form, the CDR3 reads TGTGCCAGCAGCCATTACACAGGCTCCTACGAGCAGTACTTC. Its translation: CASSHYTGSYEQYF.

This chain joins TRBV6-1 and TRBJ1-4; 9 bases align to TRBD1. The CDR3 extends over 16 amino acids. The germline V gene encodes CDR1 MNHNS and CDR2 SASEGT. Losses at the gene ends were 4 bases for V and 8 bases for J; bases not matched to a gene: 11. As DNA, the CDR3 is TGTGCCAGCAGTGCTTTTCCGGGACAGGGTGGGGAAAAACTGTTTTTT. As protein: CASSAFPGQGGEKLFF.

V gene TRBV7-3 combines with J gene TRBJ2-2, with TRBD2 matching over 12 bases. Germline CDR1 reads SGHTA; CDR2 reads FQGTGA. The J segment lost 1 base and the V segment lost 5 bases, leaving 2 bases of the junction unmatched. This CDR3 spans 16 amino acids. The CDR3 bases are TGTGCCAGCAGCACGGGACTAGCGGGGAACACCGGGGAGCTGTTTTTT. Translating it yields CASSTGLAGNTGELFF.

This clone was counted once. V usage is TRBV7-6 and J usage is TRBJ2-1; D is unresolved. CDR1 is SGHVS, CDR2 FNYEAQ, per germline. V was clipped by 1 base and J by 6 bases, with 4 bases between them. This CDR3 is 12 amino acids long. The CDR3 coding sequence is TGTGCCAGCAGCTTAGGCGTCAATGAGCAGTTCTTC. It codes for CASSLGVNEQFF.

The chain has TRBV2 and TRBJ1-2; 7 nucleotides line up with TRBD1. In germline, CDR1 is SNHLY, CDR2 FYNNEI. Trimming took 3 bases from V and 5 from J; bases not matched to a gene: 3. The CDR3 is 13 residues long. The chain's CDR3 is CASSESGQYGYTF. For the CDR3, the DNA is TGTGCCAGCAGTGAGTCGGGACAGTATGGCTACACCTTC. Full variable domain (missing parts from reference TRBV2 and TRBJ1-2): EPEVTQTPSHQVTQMGQEVILRCVPISNHLYFYWYRQILGQKVEFLVSFYNNEISEKSEIFDDQFSVERPDGSNFTLKIRSTKLEDSAMYFCASSESGQYGYTFGSGTRLTVV.

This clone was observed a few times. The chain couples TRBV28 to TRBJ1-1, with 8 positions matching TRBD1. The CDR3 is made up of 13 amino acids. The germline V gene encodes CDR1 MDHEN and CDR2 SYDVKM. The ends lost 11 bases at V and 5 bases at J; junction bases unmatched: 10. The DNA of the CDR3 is TGTGCCGGCACCTTCAGGGGGCGTACTGAAGCTTTCTTT. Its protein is CAGTFRGRTEAFF.

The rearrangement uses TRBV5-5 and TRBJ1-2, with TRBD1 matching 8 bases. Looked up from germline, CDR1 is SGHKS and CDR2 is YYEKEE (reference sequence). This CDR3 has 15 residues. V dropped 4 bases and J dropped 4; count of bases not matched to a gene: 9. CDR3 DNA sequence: TGTGCCAGCAGCCTAACCTCTGGACAGGGCTATGGCTACACCTTC. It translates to CASSLTSGQGYGYTF.

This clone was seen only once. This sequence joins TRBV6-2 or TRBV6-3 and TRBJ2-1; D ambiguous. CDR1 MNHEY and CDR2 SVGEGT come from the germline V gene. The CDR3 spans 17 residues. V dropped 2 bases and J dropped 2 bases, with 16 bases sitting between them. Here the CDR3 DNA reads TGTGCCAGCAGTTACCTTATGGCGGCTGCAGCCTACAATGAGCAGTTCTTC. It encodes CASSYLMAAAAYNEQFF.

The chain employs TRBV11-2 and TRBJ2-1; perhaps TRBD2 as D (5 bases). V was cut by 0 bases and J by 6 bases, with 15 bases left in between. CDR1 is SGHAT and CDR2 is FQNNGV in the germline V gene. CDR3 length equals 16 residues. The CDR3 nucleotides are TGTGCCAGCAGCTTAGATCCGGGGAGTGCATTCAATGAGCAGTTCTTC. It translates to CASSLDPGSAFNEQFF.

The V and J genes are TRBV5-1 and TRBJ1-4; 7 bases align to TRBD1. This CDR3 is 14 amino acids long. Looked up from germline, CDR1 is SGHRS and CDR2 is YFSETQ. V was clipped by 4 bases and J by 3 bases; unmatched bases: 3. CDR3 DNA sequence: TGCGCCAGCAGCCGGGACAGTCCTAATGAAAAACTGTTTTTT. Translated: CASSRDSPNEKLFF.

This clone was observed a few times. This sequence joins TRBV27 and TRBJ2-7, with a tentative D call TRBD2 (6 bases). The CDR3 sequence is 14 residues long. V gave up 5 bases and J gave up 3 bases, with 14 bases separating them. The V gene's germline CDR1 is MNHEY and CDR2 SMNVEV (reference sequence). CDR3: CASSHGSNLYEQYF. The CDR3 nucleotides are TGTGCCAGCAGTCACGGGAGTAACCTCTACGAGCAGTACTTC.

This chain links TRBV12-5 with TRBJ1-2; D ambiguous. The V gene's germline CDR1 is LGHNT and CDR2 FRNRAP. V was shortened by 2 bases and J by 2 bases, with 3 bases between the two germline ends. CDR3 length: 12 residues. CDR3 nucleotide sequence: TGTGCTAGTGGTTTGTCGAACTATGGCTACACCTTC. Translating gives CASGLSNYGYTF.

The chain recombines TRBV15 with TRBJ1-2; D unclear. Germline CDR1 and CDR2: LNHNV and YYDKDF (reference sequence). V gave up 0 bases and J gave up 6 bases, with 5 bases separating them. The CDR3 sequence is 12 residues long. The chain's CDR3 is CATSRDLHGYTF. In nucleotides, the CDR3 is TGTGCCACCAGCAGAGATCTTCATGGCTACACCTTC. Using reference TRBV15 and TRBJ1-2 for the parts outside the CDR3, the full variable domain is DAMVIQNPRYQVTQFGKPVTLSCSQTLNHNVMYWYQQKSSQAPKLLFHYYDKDFNNEADTPDNFQSRRPNTSFCFLDIRSPGLGDTAMYLCATSRDLHGYTFGSGTRLTVV.

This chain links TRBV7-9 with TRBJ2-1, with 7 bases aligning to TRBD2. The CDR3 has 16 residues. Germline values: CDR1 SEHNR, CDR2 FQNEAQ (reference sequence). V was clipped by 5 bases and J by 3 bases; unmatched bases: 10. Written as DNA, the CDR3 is TGTGCCAGCAGCCCCCCTTCCCGGGAGGACTACAATGAGCAGTTCTTC. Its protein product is CASSPPSREDYNEQFF.

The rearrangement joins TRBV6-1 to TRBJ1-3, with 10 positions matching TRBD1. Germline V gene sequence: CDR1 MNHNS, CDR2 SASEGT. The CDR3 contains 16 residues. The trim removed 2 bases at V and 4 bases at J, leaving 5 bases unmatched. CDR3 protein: CASSETRTGGGNTIYF. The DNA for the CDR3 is TGTGCCAGCAGTGAAACAAGGACAGGGGGAGGAAACACCATATATTTT.